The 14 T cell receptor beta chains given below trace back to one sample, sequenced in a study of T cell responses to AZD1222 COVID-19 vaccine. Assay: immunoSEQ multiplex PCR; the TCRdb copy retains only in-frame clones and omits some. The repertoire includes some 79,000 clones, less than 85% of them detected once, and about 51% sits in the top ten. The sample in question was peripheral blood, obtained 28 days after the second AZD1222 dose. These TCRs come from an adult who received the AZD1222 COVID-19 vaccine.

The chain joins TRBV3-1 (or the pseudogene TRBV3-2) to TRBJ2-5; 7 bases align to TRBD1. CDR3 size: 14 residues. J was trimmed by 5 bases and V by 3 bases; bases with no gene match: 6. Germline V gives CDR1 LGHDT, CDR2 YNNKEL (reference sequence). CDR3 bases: TGTGCCAGCAGCCACACCACAGGGGTTGAGACCCAGTACTTC. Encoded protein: CASSHTTGVETQYF.

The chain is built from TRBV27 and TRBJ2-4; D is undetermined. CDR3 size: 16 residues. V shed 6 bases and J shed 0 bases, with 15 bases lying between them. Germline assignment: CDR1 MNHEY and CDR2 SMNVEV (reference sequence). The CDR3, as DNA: TGTGCCAGCAGCCCCCAGCCTTCCCTAGCCAAAAACATTCAGTACTTC. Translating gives CASSPQPSLAKNIQYF.

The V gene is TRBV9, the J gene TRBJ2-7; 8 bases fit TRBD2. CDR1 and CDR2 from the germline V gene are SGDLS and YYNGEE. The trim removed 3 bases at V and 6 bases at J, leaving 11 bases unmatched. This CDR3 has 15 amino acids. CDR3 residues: CASSGAAGERGEQYF. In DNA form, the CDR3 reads TGTGCCAGCAGCGGAGCAGCGGGGGAGCGGGGCGAGCAGTACTTC.

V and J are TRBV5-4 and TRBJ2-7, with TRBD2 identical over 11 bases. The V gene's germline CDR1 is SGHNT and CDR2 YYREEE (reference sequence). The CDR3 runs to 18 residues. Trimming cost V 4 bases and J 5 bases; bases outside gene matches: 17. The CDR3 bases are TGTGCCAGCAGCAGCTCCCTTCTAGCGGGAGGCCATCTCAACGAGCAGTACTTC. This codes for CASSSSLLAGGHLNEQYF.

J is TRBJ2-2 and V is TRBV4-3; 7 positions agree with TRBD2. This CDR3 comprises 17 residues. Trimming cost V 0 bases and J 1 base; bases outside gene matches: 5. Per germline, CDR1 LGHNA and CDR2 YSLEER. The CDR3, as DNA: TGCGCCAGCAGCCAAGATCTCCTAGCGGTGAACACCGGGGAGCTGTTTTTT. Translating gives CASSQDLLAVNTGELFF.

CDR3 DNA sequence: TGTGCCACGGGGTGGGGGTCCACCGGGGAGCTGTTTTTT. Its translation: CATGWGSTGELFF. V usage is TRBV6-6 and J usage is TRBJ2-2; D might be TRBD1 or TRBD2, each matching 5 bases. Per the germline V gene, CDR1 is MNHNY and CDR2 is SVGAGI (reference sequence). The length of the CDR3 is 13 residues. V was clipped by 10 bases and J by 4 bases, with 13 bases between them.

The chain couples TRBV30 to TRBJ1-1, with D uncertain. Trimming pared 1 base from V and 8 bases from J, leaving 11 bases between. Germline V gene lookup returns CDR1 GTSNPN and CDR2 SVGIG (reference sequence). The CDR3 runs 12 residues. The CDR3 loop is CAWSDLTREAFF. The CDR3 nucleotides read TGTGCCTGGAGTGACCTGACCCGCGAAGCTTTCTTT. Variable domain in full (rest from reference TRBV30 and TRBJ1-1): SQTIHQWPATLVQPVGSPLSLECTVEGTSNPNLYWYRQAAGRGLQLLFYSVGIGQISSEVPQNLSASRPQDRQFILSSKKLLLSDSGFYLCAWSDLTREAFFGQGTRLTVV.

CDR3 DNA sequence: TGTGCCAGCAGTTTAATAGCAGGGGCCCTAGGGGAGCAAGAGACCCAGTACTTC. As protein: CASSLIAGALGEQETQYF. J is TRBJ2-5 and V is TRBV28; D perhaps matches TRBD1 (6 bases). V gave up 2 bases and J gave up 2 bases, with 21 bases separating them. Germline V gene sequence: CDR1 MDHEN, CDR2 SYDVKM. The CDR3 has 18 amino acids.

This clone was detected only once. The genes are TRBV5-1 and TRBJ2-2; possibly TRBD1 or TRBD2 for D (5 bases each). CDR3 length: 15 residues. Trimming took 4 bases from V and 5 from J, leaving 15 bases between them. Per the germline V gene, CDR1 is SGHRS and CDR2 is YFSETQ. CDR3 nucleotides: TGCGCCAGCAGCACCTCCGGGACGCAAACCGGGGAGCTGTTTTTT. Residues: CASSTSGTQTGELFF.

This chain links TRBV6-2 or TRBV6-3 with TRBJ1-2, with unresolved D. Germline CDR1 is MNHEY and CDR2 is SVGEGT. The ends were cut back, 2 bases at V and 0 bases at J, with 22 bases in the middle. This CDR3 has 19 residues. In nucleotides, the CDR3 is TGTGCCAGCAGTTACCCGGTACCGTCGACGAGTAAAGCTAACTATGGCTACACCTTC. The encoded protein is CASSYPVPSTSKANYGYTF.

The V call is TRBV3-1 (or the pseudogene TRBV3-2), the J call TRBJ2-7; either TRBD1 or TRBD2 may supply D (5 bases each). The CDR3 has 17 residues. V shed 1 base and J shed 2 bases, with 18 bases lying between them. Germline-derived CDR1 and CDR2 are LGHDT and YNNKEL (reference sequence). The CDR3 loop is CASSQGRDERWPYEQYF. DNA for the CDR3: TGTGCCAGCAGCCAAGGAAGGGACGAGCGGTGGCCCTACGAGCAGTACTTC.

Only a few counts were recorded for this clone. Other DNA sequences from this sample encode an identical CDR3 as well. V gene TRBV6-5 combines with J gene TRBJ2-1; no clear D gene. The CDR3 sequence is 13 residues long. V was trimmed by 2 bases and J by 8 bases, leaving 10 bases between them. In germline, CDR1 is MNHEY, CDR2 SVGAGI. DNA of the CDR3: TGTGCCAGCAGTTACAGATCGAGCGATGAGCAGTTCTTC. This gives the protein CASSYRSSDEQFF.

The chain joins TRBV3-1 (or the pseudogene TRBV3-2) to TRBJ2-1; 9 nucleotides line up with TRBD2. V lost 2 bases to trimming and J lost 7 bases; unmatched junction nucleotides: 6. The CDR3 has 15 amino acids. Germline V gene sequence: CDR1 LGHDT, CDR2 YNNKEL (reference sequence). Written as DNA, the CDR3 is TGTGCCAGCAGCCAACGAGCGGGGGGTGGGAATGAGCAGTTCTTC. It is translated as CASSQRAGGGNEQFF.

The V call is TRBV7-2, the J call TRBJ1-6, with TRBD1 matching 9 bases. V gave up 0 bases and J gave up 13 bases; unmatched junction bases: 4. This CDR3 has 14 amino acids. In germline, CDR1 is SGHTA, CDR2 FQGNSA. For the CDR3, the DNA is TGTGCCAGCAGCTTAGCGGACAGGGGAAGCCCCCTCCACTTT. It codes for CASSLADRGSPLHF.